The clone carrying this T cell receptor (beta chain) was seen a handful of times. CDR3 length: 12 residues. The ends were cut back, 0 bases at V and 8 bases at J, with 8 bases in the middle. Germline V lookup: CDR1 SGHRS, CDR2 YFSETQ. The data stem from a study of patients and donors after allogeneic stem cell transplantation. MiXCR, applied by TCRdb to the RT-PCR reads, yields one record per CDR3 protein. The table lists about a million distinct CDR3 sequences, approximately 18% of them singletons, with about 6% in the top ten. This sequence was found in a human donor who was either an allogeneic HSCT recipient or a stem cell or donor lymphocyte infusion donor (not recorded which). It is not recorded whose cells these are; they may come from a transplant donor. The sequenced sample consisted of blood, either unsorted or a sorted T cell fraction (not recorded which). The V and J genes are TRBV5-1 and TRBJ1-2; no reliable D call. CDR3 in amino acids: CASSLAREGYTF. CDR3 nucleotide sequence: TGCGCCAGCAGCTTGGCCCGCGAGGGCTACACCTTC.